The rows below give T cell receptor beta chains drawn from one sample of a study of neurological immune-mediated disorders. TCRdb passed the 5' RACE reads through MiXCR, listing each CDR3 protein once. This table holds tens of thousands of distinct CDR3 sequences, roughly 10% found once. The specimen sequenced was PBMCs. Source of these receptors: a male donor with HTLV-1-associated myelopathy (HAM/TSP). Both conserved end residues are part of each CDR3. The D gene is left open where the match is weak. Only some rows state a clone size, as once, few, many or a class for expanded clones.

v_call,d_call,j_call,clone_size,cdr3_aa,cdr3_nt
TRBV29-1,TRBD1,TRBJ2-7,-,CSINSGTADYYEQYF,TGCAGCATCAATTCCGGGACAGCTGATTACTACGAGCAGTACTTC
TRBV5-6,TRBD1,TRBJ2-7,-,CASSLDRGRDEQYF,TGTGCCAGCAGCTTGGACAGGGGCCGGGACGAGCAGTACTTC
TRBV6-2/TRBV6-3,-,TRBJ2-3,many,CASKSTLTDTQYF,TGTGCCAGCAAGTCGACACTCACAGATACGCAGTATTTT
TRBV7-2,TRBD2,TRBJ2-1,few,CASRPSSGGFHEQFF,TGTGCCAGCAGACCCAGTAGCGGGGGTTTTCATGAGCAGTTCTTC
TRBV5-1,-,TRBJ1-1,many,CASSLAMGNTEAFF,TGCGCCAGCAGCTTGGCCATGGGAAACACTGAAGCTTTCTTT
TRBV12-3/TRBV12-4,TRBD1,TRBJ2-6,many,CASSPQGRMTGANVLTF,TGTGCCAGCAGTCCACAGGGGCGGATGACTGGGGCCAACGTCCTGACTTTC
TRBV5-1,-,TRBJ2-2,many,CASSLDGAIGELFF,TGCGCCAGCAGCTTGGACGGGGCCATCGGGGAGCTGTTTTTT
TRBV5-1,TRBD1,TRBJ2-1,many,CASSPGTGGYNEQFF,TGCGCCAGCAGCCCAGGGACAGGGGGCTACAATGAGCAGTTCTTC
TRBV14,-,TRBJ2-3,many,CASSGYRGWNTDTQYF,TGTGCCAGCAGCGGTTATAGAGGTTGGAACACAGATACGCAGTATTTT
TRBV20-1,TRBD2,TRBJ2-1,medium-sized,CSADRAGGAWNEQFF,TGCAGTGCAGACCGCGCCGGGGGGGCATGGAATGAGCAGTTCTTC
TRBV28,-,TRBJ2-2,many,CASSFMGRGYPGELFF,TGTGCCAGCAGTTTTATGGGCAGGGGTTATCCCGGGGAGCTGTTTTTT
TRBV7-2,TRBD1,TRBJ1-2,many,CASSFTGTGKYGYTF,TGTGCCAGCAGCTTCACCGGGACAGGGAAGTATGGCTACACCTTC
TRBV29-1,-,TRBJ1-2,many,CSVERMGGYTF,TGCAGCGTTGAGCGTATGGGTGGCTACACCTTC
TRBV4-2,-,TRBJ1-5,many,CASSQDTGLVGNQPQHF,TGTGCCAGCAGCCAAGACACGGGCCTGGTAGGCAATCAGCCCCAGCATTTT
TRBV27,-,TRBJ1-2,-,CASSLSGPYYGYTF,TGTGCCAGCAGTTTATCCGGGCCCTACTATGGCTACACCTTC
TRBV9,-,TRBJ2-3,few,CASSVTSNTDTQYF,TGTGCCAGCAGCGTAACGTCCAACACAGATACGCAGTATTTT
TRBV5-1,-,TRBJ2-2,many,CASSLERQGNTGELFF,TGCGCCAGCAGCTTGGAAAGGCAGGGGAACACCGGGGAGCTGTTTTTT
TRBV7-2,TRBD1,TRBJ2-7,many,CASSLKVAGGTYEQYF,TGTGCCAGCAGCTTGAAGGTGGCAGGGGGCACCTACGAGCAGTACTTC
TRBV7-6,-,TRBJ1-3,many,CASSLIAGRTSGNTIYF,TGTGCCAGCAGCTTAATCGCCGGGCGGACCTCTGGAAACACCATATATTTT
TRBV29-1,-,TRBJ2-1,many,CSVEGGGASSYNEQFF,TGCAGCGTTGAAGGGGGGGGGGCTAGCTCCTACAATGAGCAGTTCTTC
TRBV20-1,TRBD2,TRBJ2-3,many,CSAPSSGGPDTQYF,TGCAGTGCACCGTCTAGCGGGGGGCCAGATACGCAGTATTTT
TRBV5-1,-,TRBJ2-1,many,CASSLGGAGGDEQFF,TGCGCCAGCAGCTTAGGAGGGGCCGGGGGCGATGAGCAGTTCTTC
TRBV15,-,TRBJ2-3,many,CATSRSGMNRRQGTQYF,TGTGCCACCAGCAGATCGGGGATGAACAGGCGCCAGGGGACGCAGTATTTT
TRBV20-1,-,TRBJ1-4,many,CSARAGGLEKLFF,TGCAGTGCTAGAGCGGGGGGCTTGGAAAAACTGTTTTTT
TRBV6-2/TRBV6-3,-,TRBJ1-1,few,CASSQPSAGTEAFF,TGTGCCAGCTCCCAACCCTCGGCTGGGACTGAAGCTTTCTTT
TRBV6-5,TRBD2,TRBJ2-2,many,CASSLLGLAENTGELFF,TGTGCCAGCAGCCTCCTCGGACTAGCAGAGAACACCGGGGAGCTGTTTTTT
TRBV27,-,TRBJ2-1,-,CASSLGTHNEQFF,TGTGCCAGCAGTTTAGGGACGCACAATGAGCAGTTCTTC
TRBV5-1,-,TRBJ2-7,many,CASSLDTGQEEQYF,TGCGCCAGCAGCTTGGATACAGGGCAAGAGGAGCAGTACTTC
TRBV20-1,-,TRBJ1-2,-,CSASLDGPLGYTF,TGCAGTGCTAGCTTGGACGGACCCCTGGGCTACACCTTC
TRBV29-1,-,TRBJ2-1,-,CSARIQVANEQFF,TGCAGCGCCCGAATCCAGGTGGCGAATGAGCAGTTCTTC
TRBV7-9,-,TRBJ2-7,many,CASSLGGANSYEQYF,TGTGCCAGCAGCTTAGGAGGGGCAAACTCCTACGAGCAGTACTTC
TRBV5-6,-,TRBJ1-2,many,CASSFPGASYGYTF,TGTGCCAGCAGCTTTCCAGGGGCTTCCTATGGCTACACCTTC
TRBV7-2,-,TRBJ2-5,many,CASSLAFQIQETQYF,TGTGCCAGCAGCTTAGCGTTCCAGATCCAAGAGACCCAGTACTTC
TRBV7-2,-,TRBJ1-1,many,CASSNRRLTEAFF,TGTGCCAGCAGCAACCGGAGGTTGACTGAAGCTTTCTTT
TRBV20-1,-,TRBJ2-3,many,CSARDGNTDTQYF,TGCAGCGCCCGGGACGGAAACACAGATACGCAGTATTTT
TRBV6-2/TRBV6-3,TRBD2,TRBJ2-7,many,CASSRPRLAGGFEQYF,TGTGCCAGCAGTCGCCCCCGACTAGCGGGGGGTTTCGAGCAGTACTTC
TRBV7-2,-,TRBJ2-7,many,CASSLALAREQYF,TGTGCCAGCAGCTTAGCGTTGGCACGCGAGCAGTACTTC
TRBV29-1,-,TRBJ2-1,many,CSVGRSYNEQFF,TGCAGCGTGGGTCGGTCCTACAATGAGCAGTTCTTC
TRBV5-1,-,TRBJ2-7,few,CASSFEGPEQYF,TGCGCCAGCAGCTTTGAGGGCCCCGAGCAGTACTTC
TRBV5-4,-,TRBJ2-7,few,CASSRKGQSYEQYF,TGTGCCAGCAGCAGAAAAGGACAATCCTACGAGCAGTACTTC
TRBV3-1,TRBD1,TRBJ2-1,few,CASSQVQGTDEQFF,TGTGCCAGCAGCCAAGTACAGGGGACCGATGAGCAGTTCTTC